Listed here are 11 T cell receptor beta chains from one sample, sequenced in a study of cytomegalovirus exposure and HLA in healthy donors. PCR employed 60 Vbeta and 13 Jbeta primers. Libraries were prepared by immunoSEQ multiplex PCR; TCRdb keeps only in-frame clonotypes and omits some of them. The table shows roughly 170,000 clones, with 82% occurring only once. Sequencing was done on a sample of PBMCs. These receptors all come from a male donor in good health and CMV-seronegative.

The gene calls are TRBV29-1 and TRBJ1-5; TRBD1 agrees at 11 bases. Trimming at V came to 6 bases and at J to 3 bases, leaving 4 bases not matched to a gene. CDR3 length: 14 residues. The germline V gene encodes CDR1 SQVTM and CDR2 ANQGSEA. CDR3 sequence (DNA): TGCAGCGTGAGGGACAGGGGGATCAATCAGCCCCAGCATTTT. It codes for CSVRDRGINQPQHF.

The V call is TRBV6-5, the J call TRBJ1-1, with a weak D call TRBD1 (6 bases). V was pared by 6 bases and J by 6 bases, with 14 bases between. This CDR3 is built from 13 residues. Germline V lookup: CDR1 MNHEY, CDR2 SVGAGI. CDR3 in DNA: TGTGCCAGCAGCGTAAACAGGGATTCTGAAGCTTTCTTT. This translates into CASSVNRDSEAFF.

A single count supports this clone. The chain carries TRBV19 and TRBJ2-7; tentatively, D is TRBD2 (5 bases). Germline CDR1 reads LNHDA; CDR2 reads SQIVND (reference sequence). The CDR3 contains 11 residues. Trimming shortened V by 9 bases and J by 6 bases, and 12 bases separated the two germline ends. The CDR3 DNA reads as TGTGCCAGCGGGAAGTGGATCGAGCAGTACTTC. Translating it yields CASGKWIEQYF.

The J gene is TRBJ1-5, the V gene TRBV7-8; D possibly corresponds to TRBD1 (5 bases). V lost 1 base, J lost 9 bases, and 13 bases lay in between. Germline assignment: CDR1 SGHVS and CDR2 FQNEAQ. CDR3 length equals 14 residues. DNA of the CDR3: TGTGCCAGCAGCTTAGGGACATCCAAGGGGCCCCAGCATTTT. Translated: CASSLGTSKGPQHF.

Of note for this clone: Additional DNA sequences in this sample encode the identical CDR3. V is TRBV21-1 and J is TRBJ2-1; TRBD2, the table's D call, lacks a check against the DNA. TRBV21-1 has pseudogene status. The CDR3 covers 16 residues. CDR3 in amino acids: CASSKGGLSSYNEQFF. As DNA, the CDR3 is TGTGCCAGCAGTAAAGGCGGGCTGAGCTCCTACAATGAGCAGTTCTTC.

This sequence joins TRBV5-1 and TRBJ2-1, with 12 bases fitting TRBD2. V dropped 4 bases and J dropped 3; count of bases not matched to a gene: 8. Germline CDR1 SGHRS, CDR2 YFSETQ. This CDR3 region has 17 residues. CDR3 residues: CASSGGGLAGLYNEQFF. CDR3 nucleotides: TGCGCCAGCAGCGGGGGAGGACTAGCGGGACTCTACAATGAGCAGTTCTTC.

The CDR3: CASSLSEATEAFF. Here the CDR3 DNA reads TGTGCCAGCAGCTTAAGTGAGGCCACTGAAGCTTTCTTT. The V gene is TRBV7-3, the J gene TRBJ1-1; D is unclear. The CDR3 is 13 residues long. Germline V gene data show CDR1 as SGHTA and CDR2 as FQGTGA. Trimming stripped 1 base from V and 4 bases from J, with 7 bases between.

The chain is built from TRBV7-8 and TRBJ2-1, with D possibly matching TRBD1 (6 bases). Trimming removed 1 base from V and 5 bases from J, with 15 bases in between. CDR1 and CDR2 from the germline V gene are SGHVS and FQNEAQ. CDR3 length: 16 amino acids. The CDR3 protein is CASSLVRGEGHNEQFF. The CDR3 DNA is TGTGCCAGCAGCTTAGTCAGGGGAGAAGGTCACAATGAGCAGTTCTTC. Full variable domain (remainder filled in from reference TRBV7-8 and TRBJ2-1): GAGVSQSPRYKVAKRGQDVALRCDPISGHVSLFWYQQALGQGPEFLTYFQNEAQLDKSGLPSDRFFAERPEGSVSTLKIQRTQQEDSAVYLCASSLVRGEGHNEQFFGPGTRLTVL.

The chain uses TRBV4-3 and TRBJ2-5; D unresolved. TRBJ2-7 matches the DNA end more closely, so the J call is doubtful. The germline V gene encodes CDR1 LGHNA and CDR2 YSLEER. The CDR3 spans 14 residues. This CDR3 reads CASSQDLPSYEQYF. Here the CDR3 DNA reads TGCGCCAGCAGCCAAGATTTGCCTTCCTACGAGCAGTACTTC.

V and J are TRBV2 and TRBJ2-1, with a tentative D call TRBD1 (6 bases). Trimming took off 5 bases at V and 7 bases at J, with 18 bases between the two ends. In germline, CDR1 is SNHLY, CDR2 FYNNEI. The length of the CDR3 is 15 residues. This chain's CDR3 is CASSKQGLGNNEQFF. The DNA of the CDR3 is TGTGCCAGCAGTAAACAGGGCCTTGGTAATAATGAGCAGTTCTTC.

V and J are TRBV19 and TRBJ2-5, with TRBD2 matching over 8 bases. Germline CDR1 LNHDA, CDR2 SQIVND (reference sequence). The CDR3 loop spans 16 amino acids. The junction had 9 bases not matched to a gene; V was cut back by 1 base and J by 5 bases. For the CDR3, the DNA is TGTGCCAGTAGTATAGGCTACGGGGGGGCCGGGGAGACCCAGTACTTC. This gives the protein CASSIGYGGAGETQYF.